This TCR beta chain derives from a study of beta chain features in type 1 diabetes. Regarding the study as a whole: Whatever favoring of shorter templates PCR might show would apply equally to patients and controls. In these data, an HLA type influence on TCRB rearrangement remained unresolved. Across all four CD4+ subsets, people with type 1 diabetes showed modestly shorter TCRB CDR3s. A pattern of fewer insertions and more deletions at VDJ junctions was seen in type 1 diabetes patients. A greater similarity of naive, central memory and Treg TCRB repertoires was seen among patients than among healthy donors.

Germline CDR1 is LNHDA and CDR2 is SQIVND (reference sequence). This CDR3 has 13 amino acids. V dropped 3 bases and J dropped 7 bases, with 13 bases sitting between them. This clone was observed a few times. Antigen unknown. The entirety of the isolated RNA underwent reverse transcription, so expressed TCRB transcripts were sequenced. Some clones are missing from TCRdb's copy, which holds only in-frame ones; the method was immunoSEQ multiplex PCR. Of 150,000 or so clones listed, roughly 60% are singletons. Material for sequencing was naive CD4+ T cells from blood. The chain employs TRBV19 and TRBJ2-7; weak D call: TRBD2 (5 bases). The receptor was derived from a man aged 25-45 years with type 1 diabetes. The CDR3, as DNA: TGTGCCAGTAGTATTCCCACCGGGATGGAGCAGTACTTC. Encoded protein: CASSIPTGMEQYF. The whole variable domain, filled in from reference TRBV19 and TRBJ2-7, reads DGGITQSPKYLFRKEGQNVTLSCEQNLNHDAMYWYRQDPGQGLRLIYYSQIVNDFQKGDIAEGYSVSREKKESFPLTVTSAQKNPTAFYLCASSIPTGMEQYFGPGTRLTVT.